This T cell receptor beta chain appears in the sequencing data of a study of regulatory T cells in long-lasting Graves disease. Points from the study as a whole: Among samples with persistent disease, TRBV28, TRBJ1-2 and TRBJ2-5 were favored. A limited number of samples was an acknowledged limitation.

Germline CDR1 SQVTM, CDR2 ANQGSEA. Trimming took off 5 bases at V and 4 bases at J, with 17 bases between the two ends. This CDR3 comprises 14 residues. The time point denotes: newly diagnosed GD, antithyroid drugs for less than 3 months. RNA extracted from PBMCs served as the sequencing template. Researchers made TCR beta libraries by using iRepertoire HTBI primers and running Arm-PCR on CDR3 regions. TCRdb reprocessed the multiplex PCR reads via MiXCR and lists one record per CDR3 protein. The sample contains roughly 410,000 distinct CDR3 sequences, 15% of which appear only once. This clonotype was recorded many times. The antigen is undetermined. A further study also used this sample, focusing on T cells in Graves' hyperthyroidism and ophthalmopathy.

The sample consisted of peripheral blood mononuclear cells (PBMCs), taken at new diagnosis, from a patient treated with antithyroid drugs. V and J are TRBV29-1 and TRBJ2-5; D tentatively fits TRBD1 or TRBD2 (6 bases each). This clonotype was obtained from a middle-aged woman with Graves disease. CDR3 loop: CSVLSGGDGETQYF. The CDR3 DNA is TGCAGCGTTCTATCCGGGGGCGACGGAGAGACCCAGTACTTC. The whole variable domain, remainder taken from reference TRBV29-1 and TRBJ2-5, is SAVISQKPSRDICQRGTSLTIQCQVDSQVTMMFWYRQQPGQSLTLIATANQGSEATYESGFVIDKFPISRPNLTFSTLTVSNMSPEDSSIYLCSVLSGGDGETQYFGPGTRLLVL.